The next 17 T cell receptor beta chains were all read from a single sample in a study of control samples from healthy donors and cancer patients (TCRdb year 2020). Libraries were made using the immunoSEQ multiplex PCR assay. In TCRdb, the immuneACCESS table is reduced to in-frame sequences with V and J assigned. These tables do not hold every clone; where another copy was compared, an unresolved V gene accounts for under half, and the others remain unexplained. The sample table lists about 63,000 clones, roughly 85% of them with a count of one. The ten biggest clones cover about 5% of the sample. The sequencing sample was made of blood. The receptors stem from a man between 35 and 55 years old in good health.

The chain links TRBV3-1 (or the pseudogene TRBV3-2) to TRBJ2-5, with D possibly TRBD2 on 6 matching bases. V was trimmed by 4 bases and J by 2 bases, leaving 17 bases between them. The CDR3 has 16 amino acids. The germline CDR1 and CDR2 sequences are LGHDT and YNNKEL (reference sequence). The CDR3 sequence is CASSPYHRDWQETQYF. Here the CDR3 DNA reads TGTGCCAGCAGCCCCTACCACCGGGACTGGCAAGAGACCCAGTACTTC.

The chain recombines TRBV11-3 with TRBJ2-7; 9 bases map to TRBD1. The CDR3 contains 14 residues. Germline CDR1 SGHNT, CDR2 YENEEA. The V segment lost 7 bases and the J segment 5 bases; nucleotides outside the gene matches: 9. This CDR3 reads CASTTGTGIHEQYF. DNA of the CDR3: TGTGCCAGCACCACCGGGACAGGGATCCACGAGCAGTACTTC.

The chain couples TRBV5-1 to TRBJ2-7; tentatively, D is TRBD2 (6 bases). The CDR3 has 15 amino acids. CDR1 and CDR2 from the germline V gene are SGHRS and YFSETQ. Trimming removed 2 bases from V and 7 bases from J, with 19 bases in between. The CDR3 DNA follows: TGCGCCAGCAGCTTCACCGGCGAGGCGGGGCGGGAGCAGTACTTC. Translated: CASSFTGEAGREQYF.

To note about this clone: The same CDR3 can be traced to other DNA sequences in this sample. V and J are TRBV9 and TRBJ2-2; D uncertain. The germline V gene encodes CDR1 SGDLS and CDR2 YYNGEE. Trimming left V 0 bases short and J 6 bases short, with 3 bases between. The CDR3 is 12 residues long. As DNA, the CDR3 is TGTGCCAGCAGCGTAGACGCCGGGGAGCTGTTTTTT. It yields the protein CASSVDAGELFF.

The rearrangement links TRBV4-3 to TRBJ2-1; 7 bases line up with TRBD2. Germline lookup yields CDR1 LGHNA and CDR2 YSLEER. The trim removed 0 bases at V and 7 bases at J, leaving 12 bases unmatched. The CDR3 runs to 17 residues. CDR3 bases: TGCGCCAGCAGCCAAGATCAATCGGCGGGAGCTACGAATGAGCAGTTCTTC. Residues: CASSQDQSAGATNEQFF.

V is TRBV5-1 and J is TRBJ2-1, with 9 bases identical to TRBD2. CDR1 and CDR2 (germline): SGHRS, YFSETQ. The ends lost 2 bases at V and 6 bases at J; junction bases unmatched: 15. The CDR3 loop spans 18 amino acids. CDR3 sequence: CASSFTRLTSGNANEQFF. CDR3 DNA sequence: TGCGCCAGCAGCTTCACACGCCTGACTAGCGGTAATGCCAATGAGCAGTTCTTC.

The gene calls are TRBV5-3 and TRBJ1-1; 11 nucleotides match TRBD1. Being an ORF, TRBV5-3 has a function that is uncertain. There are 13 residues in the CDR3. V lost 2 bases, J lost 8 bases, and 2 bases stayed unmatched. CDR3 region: CARSFGQGAEAFF. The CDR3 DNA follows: TGTGCCAGAAGCTTTGGACAGGGGGCCGAAGCTTTCTTT.

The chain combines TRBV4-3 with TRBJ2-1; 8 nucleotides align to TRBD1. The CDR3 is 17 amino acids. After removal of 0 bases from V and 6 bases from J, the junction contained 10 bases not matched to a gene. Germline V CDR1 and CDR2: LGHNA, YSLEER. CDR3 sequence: CASSQDPPGQVFNEQFF. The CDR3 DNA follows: TGCGCCAGCAGCCAAGATCCACCGGGACAGGTTTTCAATGAGCAGTTCTTC.

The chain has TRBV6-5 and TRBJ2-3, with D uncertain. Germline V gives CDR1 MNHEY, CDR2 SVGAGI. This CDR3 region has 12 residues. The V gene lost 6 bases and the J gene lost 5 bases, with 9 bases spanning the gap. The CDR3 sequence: CASSALIDTQYF. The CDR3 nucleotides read TGTGCCAGCAGCGCCTTGATAGATACGCAGTATTTT.

This chain's CDR3 is CASGPYSGTDTQYF. CDR3 coding DNA: TGTGCTAGTGGTCCCTATTCCGGCACAGATACGCAGTATTTT. The chain combines TRBV12-5 with TRBJ2-3; D remains ambiguous. V lost 5 bases, J lost 1 base, and 10 bases lay in between. The length of the CDR3 is 14 residues. Per germline, CDR1 LGHNT and CDR2 FRNRAP.

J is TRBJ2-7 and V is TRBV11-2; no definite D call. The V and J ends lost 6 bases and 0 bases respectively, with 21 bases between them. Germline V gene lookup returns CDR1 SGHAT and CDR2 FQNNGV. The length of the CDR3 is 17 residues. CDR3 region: CASSRDLRTYSSYEQYF. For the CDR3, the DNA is TGTGCCAGCAGTCGCGACCTCAGGACCTACTCCTCCTACGAGCAGTACTTC.

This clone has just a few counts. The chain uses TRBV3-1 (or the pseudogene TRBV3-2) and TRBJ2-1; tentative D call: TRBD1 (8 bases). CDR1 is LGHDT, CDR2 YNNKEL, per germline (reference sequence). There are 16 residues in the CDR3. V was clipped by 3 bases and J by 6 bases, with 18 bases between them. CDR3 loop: CASSHTGGGLVNEQFF. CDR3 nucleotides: TGTGCCAGCAGCCACACAGGGGGGGGCCTAGTCAATGAGCAGTTCTTC.

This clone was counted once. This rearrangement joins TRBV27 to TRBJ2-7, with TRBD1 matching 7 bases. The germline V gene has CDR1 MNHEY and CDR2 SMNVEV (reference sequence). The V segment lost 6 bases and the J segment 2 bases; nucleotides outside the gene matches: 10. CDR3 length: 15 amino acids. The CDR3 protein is CASSRGRQGAYEQYF. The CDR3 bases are TGTGCCAGCAGCCGAGGACGGCAGGGGGCCTACGAGCAGTACTTC.

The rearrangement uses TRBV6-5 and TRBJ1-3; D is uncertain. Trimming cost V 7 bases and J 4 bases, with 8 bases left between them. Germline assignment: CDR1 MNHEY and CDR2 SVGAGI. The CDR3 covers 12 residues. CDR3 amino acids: CASTWEGNTIYF. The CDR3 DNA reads TGTGCCAGCACATGGGAGGGAAACACCATATATTTT.

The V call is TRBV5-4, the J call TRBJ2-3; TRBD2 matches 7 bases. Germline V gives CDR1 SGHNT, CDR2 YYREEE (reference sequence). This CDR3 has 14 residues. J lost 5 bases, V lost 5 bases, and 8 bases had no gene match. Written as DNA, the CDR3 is TGTGCCAGCAGTAGGGCGGGGGTTGGAGATACGCAGTATTTT. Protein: CASSRAGVGDTQYF.

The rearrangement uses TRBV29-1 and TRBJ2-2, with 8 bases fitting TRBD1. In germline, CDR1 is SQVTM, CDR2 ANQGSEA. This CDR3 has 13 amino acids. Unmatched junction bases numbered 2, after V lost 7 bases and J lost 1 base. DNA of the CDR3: TGCAGCGGCGGACAGGGGAACACCGGGGAGCTGTTTTTT. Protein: CSGGQGNTGELFF.

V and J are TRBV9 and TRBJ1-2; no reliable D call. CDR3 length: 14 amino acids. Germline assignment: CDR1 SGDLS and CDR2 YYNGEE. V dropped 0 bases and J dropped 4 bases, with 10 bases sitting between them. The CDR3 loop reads CASSVGSGSYGYTF. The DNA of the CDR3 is TGTGCCAGCAGCGTAGGATCCGGGAGCTATGGCTACACCTTC.